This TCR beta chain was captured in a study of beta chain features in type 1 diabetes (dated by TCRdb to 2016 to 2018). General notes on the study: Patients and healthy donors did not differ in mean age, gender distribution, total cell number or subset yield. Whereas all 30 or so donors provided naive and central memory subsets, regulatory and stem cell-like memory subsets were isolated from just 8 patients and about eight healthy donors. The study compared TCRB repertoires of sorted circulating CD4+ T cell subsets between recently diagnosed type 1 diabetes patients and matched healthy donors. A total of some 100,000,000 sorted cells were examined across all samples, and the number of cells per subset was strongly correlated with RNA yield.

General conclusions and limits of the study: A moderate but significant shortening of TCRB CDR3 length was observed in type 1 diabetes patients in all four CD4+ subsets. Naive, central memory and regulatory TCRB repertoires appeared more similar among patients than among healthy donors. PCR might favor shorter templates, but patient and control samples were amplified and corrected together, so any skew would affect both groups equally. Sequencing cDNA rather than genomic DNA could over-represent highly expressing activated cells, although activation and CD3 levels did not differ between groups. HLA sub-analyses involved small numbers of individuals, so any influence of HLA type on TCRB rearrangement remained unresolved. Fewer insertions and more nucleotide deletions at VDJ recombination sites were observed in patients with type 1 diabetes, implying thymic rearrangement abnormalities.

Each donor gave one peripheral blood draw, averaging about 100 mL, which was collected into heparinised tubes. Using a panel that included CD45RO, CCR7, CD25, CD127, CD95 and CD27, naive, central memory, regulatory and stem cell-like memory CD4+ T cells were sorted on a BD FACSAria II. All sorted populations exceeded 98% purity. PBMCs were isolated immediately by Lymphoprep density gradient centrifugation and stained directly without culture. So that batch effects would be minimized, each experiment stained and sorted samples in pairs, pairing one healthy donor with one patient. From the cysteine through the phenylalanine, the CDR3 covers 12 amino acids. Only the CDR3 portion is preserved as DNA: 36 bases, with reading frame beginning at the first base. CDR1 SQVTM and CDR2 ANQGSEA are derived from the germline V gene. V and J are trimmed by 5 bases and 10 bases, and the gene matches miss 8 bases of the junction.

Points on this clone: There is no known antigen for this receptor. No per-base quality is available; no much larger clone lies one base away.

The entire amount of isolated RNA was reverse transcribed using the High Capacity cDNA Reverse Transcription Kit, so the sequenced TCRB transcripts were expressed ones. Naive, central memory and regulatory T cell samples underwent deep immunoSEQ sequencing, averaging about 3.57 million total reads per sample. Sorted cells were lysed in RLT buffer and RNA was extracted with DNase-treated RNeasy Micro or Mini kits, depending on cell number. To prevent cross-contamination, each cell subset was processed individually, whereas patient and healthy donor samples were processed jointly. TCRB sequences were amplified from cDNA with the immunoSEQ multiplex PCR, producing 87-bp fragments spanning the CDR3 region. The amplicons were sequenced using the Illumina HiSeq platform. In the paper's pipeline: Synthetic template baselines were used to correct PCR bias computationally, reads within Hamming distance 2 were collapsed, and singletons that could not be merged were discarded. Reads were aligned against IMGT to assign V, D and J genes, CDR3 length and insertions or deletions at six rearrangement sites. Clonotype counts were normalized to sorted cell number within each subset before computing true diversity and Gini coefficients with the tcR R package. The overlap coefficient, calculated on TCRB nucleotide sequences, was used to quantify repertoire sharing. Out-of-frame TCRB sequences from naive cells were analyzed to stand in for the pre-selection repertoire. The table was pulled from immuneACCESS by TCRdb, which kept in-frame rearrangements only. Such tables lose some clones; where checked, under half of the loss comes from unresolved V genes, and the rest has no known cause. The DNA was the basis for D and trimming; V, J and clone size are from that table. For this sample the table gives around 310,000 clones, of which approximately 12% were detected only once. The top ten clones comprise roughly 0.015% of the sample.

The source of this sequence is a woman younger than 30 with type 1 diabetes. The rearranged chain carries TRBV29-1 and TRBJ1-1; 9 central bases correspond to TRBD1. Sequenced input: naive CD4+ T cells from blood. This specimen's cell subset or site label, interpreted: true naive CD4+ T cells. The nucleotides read TGCAGCGTTTCGGGACAGGGTTTGTCAGCTTTCTTT. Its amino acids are CSVSGQGLSAFF.